This T cell receptor (beta chain) came from a study of identical twins. This CDR3 contains 14 residues. The germline gives CDR1 DFQATT, CDR2 SNEGSKA (reference sequence). Trimming left V 6 bases short and J 1 base short, with 13 bases between. This clonotype was seen a handful of times. Its matching antigen is unknown. Everyone who donated was a healthy Caucasian. Regarding the study as a whole: Cross-sectional statistical analysis was relied on for the conclusions, without the same donors being followed. Within cord blood, abundant beta clonotypes carried fewer insertions, but memory repertoires showed no such trend.

TCRdb called the 5' RACE reads again in MiXCR, with one record for every CDR3 protein. The sample has 450,000 or so distinct CDR3 sequences; approximately 14% are singletons. Another study also made use of these data, one on yellow fever vaccine responses in identical twins.

This TCR came from a woman between 18 and 29 years old in good health. The sequenced sample consisted of CD4+ T cells sorted from blood. The chain carries TRBV20-1 and TRBJ2-1, with a possible D match to TRBD2 (6 bases). The CDR3 nucleotides are TGCAGTGCCCCGGGGACTGGTTCCTACAATGAGCAGTTCTTC. This codes for CSAPGTGSYNEQFF.